This TCR beta chain appears in the sequencing data of a study of early T cells in non-severe SARS-CoV-2 infection. Study at large: Chains from this unsorted whole-blood bulk RNA could not be paired.

General observations from the study: VDJdb matching, biased toward anti-spike CD8 responses, missed private and CD4 specificities.

Attachment of unique molecular identifiers to individual cDNA molecules was performed. TCRdb called the 5' RACE reads again in MiXCR, with one record for every CDR3 protein. The data contain about 49,000 distinct CDR3 sequences, around 6.5% of them seen just once; the ten biggest clones take up approximately 2.8%. This clonotype was detected many times. Its antigen is not identified. Trimming took 0 bases from V and 0 from J, leaving 6 bases between them. The CDR3 is 15 amino acids. Germline-derived CDR1 and CDR2 are MNHEY and SVGEGT. The source was whole blood, collected at baseline. The V and J genes are TRBV6-2 or TRBV6-3 and TRBJ1-5, with D unresolved. The TCR sequence derives from an adult who was a healthcare worker with PCR-confirmed SARS-CoV-2 infection or an uninfected control (not recorded which). The DNA of the CDR3 is TGTGCCAGCAGTTACTCGGGCCGTAGCAATCAGCCCCAGCATTTT. It is translated as CASSYSGRSNQPQHF.